Listed below are T cell receptor beta chains from one sample, sequenced in a study of blood T cell repertoires in COVID-19. Here immunoSEQ multiplex PCR was the method, and the copy in TCRdb shows in-frame clones only, minus some. Of around 270,000 clones in the sample, approximately 80% were seen once. The material sequenced was peripheral blood. These receptors originate from a man aged 55 to 70 with acute or convalescent COVID-19. Each CDR3 is given with its conserved first and last residue.

cdr3_aa j_call v_call
CASSSGGTAKNIQYF TRBJ2-4 TRBV7-3
CASSYWGVASRETQYF TRBJ2-5 TRBV6-5
CASSRSGTGATEAFF TRBJ1-1 TRBV11-3
CAISVGTGPFYNEQFF TRBJ2-1 TRBV10-3
CASSLPRGTGANVLTF TRBJ2-6 TRBV5-4
CASSFLGQDNTEAFF TRBJ1-1 TRBV27
CASSLPVNTEAFF TRBJ1-1 TRBV7-8
CASSYGTGVEQYF TRBJ2-7 TRBV6-5
CASSLHLAASSYNEQFF TRBJ2-1 TRBV5-1
CASSVMGHGNTGELFF TRBJ2-2 TRBV9
CASIGGTGSYGYTF TRBJ1-2 TRBV6-5
CASLAGGVKRGDTQYF TRBJ2-3 TRBV2
CASSPQDTQYF TRBJ2-3 TRBV12-3/TRBV12-4
CASVGRDPNYGYTF TRBJ1-2 TRBV6-5
CPTGTAAFF TRBJ1-1 TRBV21-1
CASSGGTYNSPLHF TRBJ1-6 TRBV19
CAWSSATGADTQYF TRBJ2-3 TRBV30
CASSLTGQGVTYGYTF TRBJ1-2 TRBV27
CASSPSGGNTGELFF TRBJ2-2 TRBV9
CAISQGRETQYF TRBJ2-5 TRBV10-3
CASSLGGVGRDYGYTF TRBJ1-2 TRBV7-2
CASSSRTSGREQYF TRBJ2-7 TRBV27
CSVKSGSVYNEQFF TRBJ2-1 TRBV29-1
CASSINAGGSGNTIYF TRBJ1-3 TRBV19
CASSQGLGSYNEQFF TRBJ2-1 TRBV3-1/TRBV3-2
CASSPGGASYEQFF TRBJ2-1 TRBV28
CASSADRVGNQPQHF TRBJ1-5 TRBV19
CASTLDSFSYEQYF TRBJ2-7 TRBV28
CSVEVLQGSQYF TRBJ2-3 TRBV29-1
CASSQWTGEEKLFF TRBJ1-4 TRBV7-6
CASSFSSGSFRNEQFF TRBJ2-1 TRBV27
CASSWHLRGSGRALYEQYF TRBJ2-7 TRBV28
CASSSFGGGRYNEQFF TRBJ2-1 TRBV7-3
CAWTTLAGLTGELFF TRBJ2-2 TRBV30
CASSLVSGVWDQETQYF TRBJ2-5 TRBV7-9
CASSQGQGYNEQFF TRBJ2-1 TRBV6-5
CASSRPGQFNEKLFF TRBJ1-4 TRBV6-6
CASSNTGTGVVRSPLHF TRBJ1-6 TRBV5-8
CASSFSGGMIGETQYF TRBJ2-5 TRBV27
CASSRPGTGGGYGYTF TRBJ1-2 TRBV28
CASSQEGAGAREQYF TRBJ2-7 TRBV4-3
CASSVGVTDTYEQYF TRBJ2-7 TRBV9
CSVSGQGTYEQYF TRBJ2-7 TRBV29-1
CASSLRLTTIDQETQYF TRBJ2-5 TRBV27
CASTLSGGNNQPQHF TRBJ1-5 TRBV5-1